This T cell receptor beta chain was retrieved from a study of T-cell memory formation after mild COVID-19. Whole-study results and caveats: CD4/CD8 balance characterized clones contracting day 15 to 85, and CD4+ skew characterized later expanders.

The CDR3 is made up of 11 amino acids. The V gene's germline CDR1 is DFQATT and CDR2 SNEGSKA (reference sequence). The ends were cut back, 2 bases at V and 4 bases at J, with 4 bases in the middle. Notes on this clonotype: Its specificity is unknown.

From 5'RACE with constant-segment primers came TCR alpha and TCR beta cDNA libraries that carried sample barcodes and UMIs. A single record per CDR3 protein comes from TCRdb applying MiXCR to the 5' RACE reads. Counted here are roughly 600,000 distinct CDR3 sequences, approximately 19% occurring once; the ten biggest clones make up 9.5% to 15%. The TCR sequence derives from an adult woman who had mild COVID-19 (a few samples of this study predate the infection). Cell type and time point are not known. The sequenced sample consisted of PBMCs or a T cell subset sorted from them (not recorded which). This sequence joins TRBV20-1 and TRBJ2-3; D unresolved. The CDR3 loop is CSARRADTQYF. CDR3 nucleotide sequence: TGCAGTGCTAGAAGAGCAGATACGCAGTATTTT.